A single sample is the source of the 17 T cell receptor beta chains below, sequenced in a study of blood T cell repertoires in COVID-19. Only in-frame clones appear in the TCRdb table, and some are missing; sequencing was by immunoSEQ multiplex PCR. The table has about 45,000 clones, 83% seen once. The sequencing input was peripheral blood. The receptors originated from a man older than 75 in a cohort sampled during active COVID-19.

This clone has only one observation. The chain couples TRBV10-3 to TRBJ1-3; 8 bases agree with TRBD1. Unmatched junction bases numbered 6, after V lost 5 bases and J lost 0 bases. CDR3 size: 16 residues. Per the germline V gene, CDR1 is ENHRY and CDR2 is SYGVKD. CDR3 in amino acids: CAISNRQGRSGNTIYF. CDR3 sequence (DNA): TGTGCCATCAGTAACCGACAGGGGCGCTCTGGAAACACCATATATTTT.

This chain uses TRBV14 with TRBJ1-1; 8 nucleotides agree with TRBD1. Germline V lookup: CDR1 SGHDN, CDR2 FVKESK. There are 13 residues in the CDR3. V lost 6 bases and J lost 9; bases outside the gene matches: 9. The CDR3, as DNA: TGTGCCAGCAGTCCAGAAACAGGGGGGAAAGCTTTCTTT. Translation: CASSPETGGKAFF.

J is TRBJ1-2 and V is TRBV28; 7 nucleotides align to TRBD1. Germline CDR1 is MDHEN and CDR2 is SYDVKM. V trimming: 3 bases; J trimming: 5 bases; junction bases outside the gene matches: 15. CDR3 length: 17 amino acids. The CDR3 nucleotides read TGTGCCAGCAGTTTCATGGGGTGGGGACAGCGAGTTTATGGCTACACCTTC. Its translation is CASSFMGWGQRVYGYTF.

The chain couples TRBV4-1 to TRBJ1-1; possibly TRBD1 for D (5 bases). With 4 bases removed from V and 1 base from J, the gap between germline ends came to 19 bases. Germline V gene lookup returns CDR1 MGHRA and CDR2 YSYEKL. The CDR3 runs to 17 residues. Here the CDR3 DNA reads TGCGCCAGCAGCCTGAGACGGCAGGGAGGTGGGAACACTGAAGCTTTCTTT. This codes for CASSLRRQGGGNTEAFF.

The chain is built from TRBV18 and TRBJ2-5; unclear D gene. Deletions cut 3 bases from V and 4 bases from J, with 12 bases between. CDR1 and CDR2 (germline): KGHSH, LQKENI. This CDR3 comprises 14 residues. Here the CDR3 DNA reads TGTGCCAGCTCACCGCGAGATACCCGAGAGACCCAGTACTTC. Its protein product is CASSPRDTRETQYF.

The chain carries TRBV4-1 and TRBJ2-7, with 10 bases lining up with TRBD2. From germline, CDR1 is MGHRA and CDR2 YSYEKL. The CDR3 consists of 16 residues. Trimming at V came to 3 bases and at J to 7 bases, leaving 12 bases not matched to a gene. CDR3 region: CASSHPREGLAREQYF. CDR3 bases: TGCGCCAGCAGCCACCCAAGAGAGGGACTAGCGCGGGAGCAGTACTTC.

This clone was seen a few times. The chain joins TRBV4-1 to TRBJ1-2; D might be TRBD1 (5 bases). Trimming left V 4 bases short and J 6 bases short, with 18 bases between. The germline V gene has CDR1 MGHRA and CDR2 YSYEKL. The CDR3 spans 15 residues. CDR3 nucleotides: TGCGCCAGCAGCCTGCGGACGCCCCCCAGGGATGGCTACACCTTC. It translates to CASSLRTPPRDGYTF.

This clone was counted a few times. CDR3 amino acids: CASSQGTGILYYNEQFF. For the CDR3, the DNA is TGCGCCAGCAGCCAAGGGACAGGGATTCTCTACTACAATGAGCAGTTCTTC. This chain links TRBV4-3 with TRBJ2-1, with 8 bases aligning to TRBD1. CDR3 length: 17 amino acids. Trimming cost V 1 base and J 3 bases; bases outside gene matches: 8. Germline assignment: CDR1 LGHNA and CDR2 YSLEER.

J is TRBJ2-7 and V is TRBV6-2 or TRBV6-3; a weak D match, TRBD2 (6 bases). This CDR3 is 15 amino acids long. V was cut by 2 bases and J by 3 bases, with 14 bases left in between. The V gene's germline CDR1 is MNHEY and CDR2 SVGEGT. The CDR3, as DNA: TGTGCCAGCAGTTACGGGTCCGGGAGTGACTACGAGCAGTACTTC. Its translation: CASSYGSGSDYEQYF.

The V call is TRBV11-2, the J call TRBJ2-2; 9 bases agree with TRBD2. The CDR3 has 17 residues. Germline trimming cut 4 bases from V and 7 bases from J; bases unmatched to any gene: 13. Per germline, CDR1 SGHAT and CDR2 FQNNGV. The CDR3 DNA reads as TGTGCCAGCAGCTGGCAACCGGGACTAGCTACATTCGGGGAGCTGTTTTTT. Protein product: CASSWQPGLATFGELFF.

V usage is TRBV27 and J usage is TRBJ2-7, with 9 bases that match TRBD1. This CDR3 comprises 15 residues. Germline CDR1 and CDR2: MNHEY and SMNVEV (reference sequence). Unmatched junction bases numbered 6, after V lost 2 bases and J lost 4 bases. The CDR3 loop reads CASSLQSQGAYEQYF. The CDR3 DNA reads TGTGCCAGCAGTTTACAGTCACAGGGGGCTTACGAGCAGTACTTC.

This clone was picked up a small number of times. CDR3 DNA sequence: TGTGCCAGCACCGGTGTACCAAACACTGAAGCTTTCTTT. Its protein is CASTGVPNTEAFF. The rearrangement uses TRBV28 and TRBJ1-1; no firm D call. Between the trimmed V and J ends, which lost 7 bases and 2 bases, there was a span of 11 bases. The CDR3 has 13 amino acids. CDR1 MDHEN and CDR2 SYDVKM come from the germline V gene.

This clone was recorded once. The rearrangement uses TRBV30 and TRBJ1-4; D unclear. V lost 4 bases and J lost 11, with 14 bases in between. There are 12 residues in the CDR3. CDR1 and CDR2 from the germline V gene are GTSNPN and SVGIG (reference sequence). CDR3: CAWTVTGLKLFF. CDR3 coding DNA: TGTGCCTGGACCGTAACGGGGTTGAAACTGTTTTTT.

The J gene is TRBJ2-3, the V gene TRBV12-3 or TRBV12-4; TRBD2 agrees at 13 bases. J was trimmed by 15 bases and V by 6 bases; bases with no gene match: 9. This CDR3 spans 13 amino acids. CDR3 nucleotides: TGTGCCAGCAGCCCTGGGACTAGCGGGGTGGTCTATTTT. It yields the protein CASSPGTSGVVYF.

This chain uses TRBV19 with TRBJ2-3; TRBD2 aligns across 8 bases. The CDR3 contains 15 residues. V gave up 6 bases and J gave up 4 bases; unmatched junction bases: 9. CDR1 and CDR2 from the germline V gene are LNHDA and SQIVND (reference sequence). The CDR3 sequence: CASRPGLAGSDTQYF. The CDR3, as DNA: TGTGCCAGTAGACCTGGTCTAGCGGGCTCAGATACGCAGTATTTT.

This sequence joins TRBV5-1 and TRBJ2-3; D possibly corresponds to TRBD2 (5 bases). The CDR3 loop spans 16 amino acids. Looked up from germline, CDR1 is SGHRS and CDR2 is YFSETQ. Trimming took 0 bases from V and 1 from J, leaving 12 bases between them. CDR3 in DNA: TGCGCCAGCAGCTTGGAAAGCGGATACCGCACAGATACGCAGTATTTT. This sequence encodes CASSLESGYRTDTQYF.

The V call is TRBV5-1, the J call TRBJ1-4; D is uncertain. The CDR3 loop spans 12 amino acids. Germline loops: CDR1 SGHRS, CDR2 YFSETQ. The germline V and J ends were trimmed by 5 bases and 8 bases, with 10 bases remaining between them. The chain's CDR3 is CASRYGKEKLFF. CDR3 DNA: TGCGCCAGCAGGTACGGGAAAGAAAAACTGTTTTTT.